This T cell receptor beta chain was documented in a study of blood T cell repertoires in COVID-19. Study-level background: From T cells, B-cell-depleted T cells, or PBMCs came the material, which was cDNA or gDNA.

Per the original data handling: Nucleated cell counts were estimated from reference gene primer amplification. Data came from immunoSEQ multiplex PCR; TCRdb stores just in-frame clones and leaves some out. The V and J calls and clone size were taken over from that table, and D and trimming were inferred from the DNA. The sample has about 81,000 clones, less than 80% seen once. CDR1 is MNHNY and CDR2 is SVGAGI in the germline V gene (reference sequence). The CDR3 runs to 14 residues. V was pared by 6 bases and J by 2 bases, with 13 bases between. Material for sequencing was peripheral blood. The chain joins TRBV6-6 to TRBJ1-1; D not certain. This TCR was sampled from a woman between 45 and 60 years old with acute or convalescent COVID-19. Here the CDR3 reads CASSLAEINTEAFF. In DNA, the CDR3 is TGTGCCAGCAGCCTCGCGGAGATCAACACTGAAGCTTTCTTT.